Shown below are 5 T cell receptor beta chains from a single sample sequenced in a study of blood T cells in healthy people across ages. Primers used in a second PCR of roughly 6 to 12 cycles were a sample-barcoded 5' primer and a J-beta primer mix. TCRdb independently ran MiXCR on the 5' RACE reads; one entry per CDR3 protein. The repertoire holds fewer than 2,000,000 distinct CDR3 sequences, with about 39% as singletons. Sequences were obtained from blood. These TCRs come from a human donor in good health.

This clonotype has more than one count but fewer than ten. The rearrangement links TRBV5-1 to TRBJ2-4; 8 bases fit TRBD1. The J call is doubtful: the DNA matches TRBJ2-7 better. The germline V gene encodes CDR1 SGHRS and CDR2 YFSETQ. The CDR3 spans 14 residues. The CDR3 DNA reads TGCGCCAGCAGCTTTGACAGGGGCCTACGCGAGCAGTACTTC. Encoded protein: CASSFDRGLREQYF.

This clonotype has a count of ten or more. Written as DNA, the CDR3 is TGCGCCAGTGGCAGTCCATCCGGGGCCAACGTCCTGACTTTC. Translation gives CASGSPSGANVLTF. The chain is built from TRBV5-1 and TRBJ2-6; D is undetermined. The CDR3 sequence is 14 residues long. Germline values: CDR1 SGHRS, CDR2 YFSETQ. V was clipped by 8 bases and J by 4 bases, with 13 bases between them.

CDR3 residues: CASSQRTATEAFF. Written as DNA, the CDR3 is TGTGCCAGCAGTCAAAGGACAGCCACTGAAGCTTTCTTT. This chain links TRBV6-2 or TRBV6-3 with TRBJ1-1; TRBD1 is a possible D gene (6 bases). The V and J ends lost 5 bases and 4 bases respectively, with 11 bases between them. From germline, CDR1 is MNHEY and CDR2 SVGEGT. The CDR3 spans 13 residues.

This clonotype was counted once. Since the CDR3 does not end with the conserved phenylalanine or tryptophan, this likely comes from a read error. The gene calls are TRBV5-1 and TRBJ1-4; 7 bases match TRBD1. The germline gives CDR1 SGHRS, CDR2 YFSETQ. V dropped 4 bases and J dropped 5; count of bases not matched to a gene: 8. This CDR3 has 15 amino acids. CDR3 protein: CASSIGTDPNEKLFL. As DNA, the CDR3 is TGCGCCAGCAGCATAGGGACAGACCCGAATGAAAAACTGTTTTTG.

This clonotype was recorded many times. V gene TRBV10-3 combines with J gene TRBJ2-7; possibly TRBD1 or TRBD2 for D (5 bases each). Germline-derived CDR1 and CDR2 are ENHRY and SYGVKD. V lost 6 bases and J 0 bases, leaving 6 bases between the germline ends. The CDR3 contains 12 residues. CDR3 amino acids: CAIRGDSYEQYF. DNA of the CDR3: TGTGCCATCAGGGGGGACTCCTACGAGCAGTACTTC.